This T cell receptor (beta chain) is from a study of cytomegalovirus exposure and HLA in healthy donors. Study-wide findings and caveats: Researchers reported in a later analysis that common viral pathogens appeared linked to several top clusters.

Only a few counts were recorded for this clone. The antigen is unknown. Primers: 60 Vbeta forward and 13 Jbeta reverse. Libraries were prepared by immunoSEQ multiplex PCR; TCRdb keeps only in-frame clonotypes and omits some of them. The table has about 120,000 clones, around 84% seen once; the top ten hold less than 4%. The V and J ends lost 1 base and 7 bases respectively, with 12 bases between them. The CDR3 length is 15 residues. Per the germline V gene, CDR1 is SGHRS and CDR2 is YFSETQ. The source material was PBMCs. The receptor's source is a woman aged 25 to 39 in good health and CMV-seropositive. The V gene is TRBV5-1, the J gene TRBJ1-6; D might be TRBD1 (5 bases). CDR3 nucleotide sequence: TGCGCCAGCAGCTTGAGCGGGGCAGGGAATTCACCCCTCCACTTT. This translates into CASSLSGAGNSPLHF.